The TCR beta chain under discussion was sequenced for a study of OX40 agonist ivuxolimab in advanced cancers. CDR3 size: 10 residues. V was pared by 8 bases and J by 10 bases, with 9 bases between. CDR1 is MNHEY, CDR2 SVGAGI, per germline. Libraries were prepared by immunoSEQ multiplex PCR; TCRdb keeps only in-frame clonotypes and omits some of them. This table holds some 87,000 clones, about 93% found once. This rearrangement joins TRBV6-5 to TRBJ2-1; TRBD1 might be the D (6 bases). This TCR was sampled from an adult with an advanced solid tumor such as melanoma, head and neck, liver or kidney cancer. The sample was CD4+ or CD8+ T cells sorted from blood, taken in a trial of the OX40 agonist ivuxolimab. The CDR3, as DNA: TGTGCCAGCTTAGGGACAGAGCAGTTCTTC. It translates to CASLGTEQFF.